The clone carrying this T cell receptor beta chain was counted many times. Its target is unknown. This record comes from a study of CD8 T cells in ankylosing spondylitis. Study-wide points: A TCR beta motif of several highly homologous variants seemed to mark ankylosing spondylitis blood.

V lost 5 bases to trimming and J lost 2 bases, with 6 bases between them. This CDR3 is built from 12 residues. TCRdb ran MiXCR on the 5' RACE reads and lists one entry per CDR3 protein. Here the sample spans over 600,000 distinct CDR3 sequences, roughly 19% being singletons. This chain links TRBV12-3 or TRBV12-4 with TRBJ1-2, with a weak D call TRBD1 (6 bases). Sequencing input: blood, either unsorted or a sorted T cell fraction (not recorded which). The TCR originated in a male donor with ankylosing spondylitis. The CDR3 DNA follows: TGTGCCAGCAGTGACAGGAACTATGGCTACACCTTC. Translating gives CASSDRNYGYTF.